This T cell receptor (beta chain) emerged from a study of cytomegalovirus exposure and HLA in healthy donors. Notes on this clone: The antigen is undetermined.

CDR3 length equals 16 residues. The germline gives CDR1 SGDLS, CDR2 YYNGEE. V was trimmed by 2 bases and J by 1 base, leaving 12 bases between them. Study results and limitations: The study put some 150 TCR beta chains on its list as cytomegalovirus-associated.

Profiled with immunoSEQ multiplex PCR; TCRdb holds only in-frame clones, not every one. Here the sample spans about 100,000 clones, approximately 85% being singletons. This TCR was sampled from a woman between 18 and 29 years old in good health and CMV-seronegative. Material: PBMCs. The chain uses TRBV9 and TRBJ1-4; D unresolved. The CDR3 is CASSVASGETNEKLFF. The DNA for the CDR3 is TGTGCCAGCAGCGTCGCTTCTGGAGAAACTAATGAAAAACTGTTTTTT. Looking up the rest from reference TRBV9 and TRBJ1-4 gives the full variable domain: DSGVTQTPKHLITATGQRVTLRCSPRSGDLSVYWYQQSLDQGLQFLIQYYNGEERAKGNILERFSAQQFPDLHSELNLSSLELGDSALYFCASSVASGETNEKLFFGSGTQLSVL.